The following is a T cell receptor (beta chain) sequence with its context. No antigen is known for it. MiXCR, applied by TCRdb to the reads, yields one record per CDR3 protein. The table includes about 260,000 distinct CDR3 sequences, roughly 13% detected once. The source of the sample is a study of T cell repertoires in cytomegalovirus infection. J was trimmed by 4 bases and V by 5 bases; bases with no gene match: 11. The CDR3 length is 15 residues. Study-wide results and limits: Summed public TCR beta family frequency identified CMV carriers bearing the relevant HLA.

Sequenced input: PBMCs. The clonotype comes from a human donor in good health (CMV status not recorded). Some clones in this sample may be carry-over from other donors' samples. This rearrangement joins TRBV12-3 or TRBV12-4 to TRBJ2-7, with TRBD2 identical over 7 bases. The CDR3 loop is CASSPSPGLVYEQYF. The CDR3 DNA sequence: TGTGCCAGCAGTCCCTCCCCAGGACTAGTTTACGAGCAGTACTTC.